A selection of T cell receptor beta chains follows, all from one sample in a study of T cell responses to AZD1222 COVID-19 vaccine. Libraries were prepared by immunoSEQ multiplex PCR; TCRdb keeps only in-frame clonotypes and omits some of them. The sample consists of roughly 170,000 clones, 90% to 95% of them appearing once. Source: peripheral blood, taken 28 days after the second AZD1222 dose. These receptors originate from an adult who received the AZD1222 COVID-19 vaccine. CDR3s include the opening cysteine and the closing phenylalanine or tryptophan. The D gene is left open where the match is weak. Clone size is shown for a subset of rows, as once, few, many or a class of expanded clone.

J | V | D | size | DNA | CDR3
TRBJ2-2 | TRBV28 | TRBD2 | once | TGTGCCAGCAGTACCCCCGGACTAGCGAGAACCGGGGAGCTGTTTTTT | CASSTPGLARTGELFF
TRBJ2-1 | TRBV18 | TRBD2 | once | TGTGCCAGCTCACCACGGGAGGGGTCTGAGCAGTTCTTC | CASSPREGSEQFF
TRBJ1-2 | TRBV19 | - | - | TGTGCCAGTACCACCCCCACTAGTACTTGGACCTTC | CASTTPTSTWTF
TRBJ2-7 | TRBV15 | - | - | TGTGCCACCAGCGGAGAGTGGGGTCGGTCCTACGAGCAGTACTTC | CATSGEWGRSYEQYF
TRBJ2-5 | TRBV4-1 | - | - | TGCGCCAGCAGCCAAAACCCTGGTACCCAAGAGACCCAGTACTTC | CASSQNPGTQETQYF
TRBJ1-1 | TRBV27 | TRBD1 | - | TGTGCCAGCAGGCCCAACAGGGGGCACACTGAAGCTTTCTTT | CASRPNRGHTEAFF
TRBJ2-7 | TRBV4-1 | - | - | TGCGCCAGCAGCCAAGGTTCAGTCGACTACGAGCAGTACTTC | CASSQGSVDYEQYF
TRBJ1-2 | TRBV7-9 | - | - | TGTGCCAGCAGCCAAGGGTCAGATTTATGGTATGGCTACACCTTC | CASSQGSDLWYGYTF
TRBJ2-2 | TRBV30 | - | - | TGTGCCGGGACGCTTCAGGGGTGGAGGGAGCTGTTTTTT | CAGTLQGWRELFF
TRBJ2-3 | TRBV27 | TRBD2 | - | TGTGCCAGCAGTTTGCTGACTAGCGGGGTTAGCACAGATACGCAGTATTTT | CASSLLTSGVSTDTQYF
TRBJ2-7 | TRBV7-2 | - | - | TGTGCCAGCAGCTCACTGGGGGGATCCTCCTACGAGCAGTACTTC | CASSSLGGSSYEQYF
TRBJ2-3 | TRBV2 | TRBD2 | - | TGTGCCGGCGGACTAGCGGGGGCGGCAGATACGCAGTATTTT | CAGGLAGAADTQYF
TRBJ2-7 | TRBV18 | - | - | TGTGCCAGCTCACCACCGGGGGGAGGTAATTACGAGCAGTACTTC | CASSPPGGGNYEQYF
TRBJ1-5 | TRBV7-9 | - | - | TGTGCCAGCAGCTTATCAGGGGCGAGCAATCAGCCCCAGCATTTT | CASSLSGASNQPQHF
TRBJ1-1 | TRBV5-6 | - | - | TGTGCCAGCAGCTTGATCCTCACTGAAGCTTTCTTT | CASSLILTEAFF
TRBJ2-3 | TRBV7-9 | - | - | TGTGCCAGTTTACGGCGGGTGACAAGCACAGATACGCAGTATTTT | CASLRRVTSTDTQYF
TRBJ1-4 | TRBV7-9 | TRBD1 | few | TGTGCCAGCAGCCGACAGGGCGAGGGTAATGAAAAACTGTTTTTT | CASSRQGEGNEKLFF
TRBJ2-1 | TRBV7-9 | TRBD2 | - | TGTGCCAGCAGCTTAGGACTAGCAAATGAGCAGTTCTTC | CASSLGLANEQFF
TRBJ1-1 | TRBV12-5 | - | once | TGTGCTAGTGGTCAGAACAGGAACACTGAAGCTTTCTTT | CASGQNRNTEAFF
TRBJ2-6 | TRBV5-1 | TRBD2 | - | TGCGCCAGCAGCTTGTCTAGCGGGAGTATAAGGGCCAACGTCCTGACTTTC | CASSLSSGSIRANVLTF
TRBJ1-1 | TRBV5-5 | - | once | TGTGCCAGCAGCTCCCACACAGGGAACACTGAAGCTTTCTTT | CASSSHTGNTEAFF
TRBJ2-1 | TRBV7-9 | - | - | TGTGCCAGCACCCAAACGAGCTACAATGAGCAGTTCTTC | CASTQTSYNEQFF
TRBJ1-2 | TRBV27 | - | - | TGTGCCGTGGGTGGGGGTGCTGGCTACACCTTC | CAVGGGAGYTF
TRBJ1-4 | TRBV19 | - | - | TGTGCCAGTAGTGCCCGGGAGGTCGGTAATGAAAAACTGTTTTTT | CASSAREVGNEKLFF